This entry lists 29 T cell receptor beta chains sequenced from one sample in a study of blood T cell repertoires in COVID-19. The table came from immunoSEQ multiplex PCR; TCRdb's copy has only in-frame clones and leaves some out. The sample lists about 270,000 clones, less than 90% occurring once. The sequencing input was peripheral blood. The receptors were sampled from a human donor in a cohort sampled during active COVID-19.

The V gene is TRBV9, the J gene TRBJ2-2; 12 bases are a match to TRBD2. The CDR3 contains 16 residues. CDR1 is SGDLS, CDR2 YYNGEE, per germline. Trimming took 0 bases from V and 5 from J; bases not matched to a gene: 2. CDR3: CASSVGGTSGTGELFF. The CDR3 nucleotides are TGTGCCAGCAGCGTAGGTGGGACTAGCGGGACCGGGGAGCTGTTTTTT. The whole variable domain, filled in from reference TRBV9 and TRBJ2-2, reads DSGVTQTPKHLITATGQRVTLRCSPRSGDLSVYWYQQSLDQGLQFLIQYYNGEERAKGNILERFSAQQFPDLHSELNLSSLELGDSALYFCASSVGGTSGTGELFFGEGSRLTVL.

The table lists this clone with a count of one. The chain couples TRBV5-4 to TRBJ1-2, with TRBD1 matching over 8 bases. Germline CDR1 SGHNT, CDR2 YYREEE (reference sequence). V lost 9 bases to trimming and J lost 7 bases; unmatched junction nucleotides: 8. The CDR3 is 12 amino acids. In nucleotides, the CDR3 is TGTGCCATGGCCCAGGGGGCGCTTGGCTACACCTTC. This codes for CAMAQGALGYTF. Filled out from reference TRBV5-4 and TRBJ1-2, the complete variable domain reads ETGVTQSPTHLIKTRGQQVTLRCSSQSGHNTVSWYQQALGQGPQFIFQYYREEENGRGNFPPRFSGLQFPNYSSELNVNALELDDSALYLCAMAQGALGYTFGSGTRLTVV.

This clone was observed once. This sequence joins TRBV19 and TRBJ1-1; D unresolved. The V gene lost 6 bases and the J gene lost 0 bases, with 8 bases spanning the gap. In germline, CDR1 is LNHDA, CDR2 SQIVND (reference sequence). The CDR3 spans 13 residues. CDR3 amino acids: CASSETVNTEAFF. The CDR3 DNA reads TGTGCCAGTAGCGAAACAGTGAACACTGAAGCTTTCTTT.

This chain's CDR3 is CASRHTALDGYTF. CDR3 nucleotides: TGTGCCAGCAGGCACACAGCTTTGGATGGCTACACCTTC. This chain links TRBV6-5 with TRBJ1-2; D is undetermined. Germline V gives CDR1 MNHEY, CDR2 SVGAGI. CDR3 length equals 13 residues. The V end lost 6 bases, the J end lost 6 bases, and 14 bases lay between the germline ends.

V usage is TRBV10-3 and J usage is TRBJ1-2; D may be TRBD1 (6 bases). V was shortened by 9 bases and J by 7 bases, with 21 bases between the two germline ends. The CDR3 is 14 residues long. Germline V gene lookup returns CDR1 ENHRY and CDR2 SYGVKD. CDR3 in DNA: TGTGCCATGTCGAGGGCACAGGGTTCTAGTGGCTACACCTTC. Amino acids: CAMSRAQGSSGYTF.

The CDR3 coding sequence is TGTGCCAGCAGAAATACTTGGGGGGTCTACGAGCAGTACTTC. The encoded protein is CASRNTWGVYEQYF. This chain uses TRBV6-5 with TRBJ2-7; D is perhaps TRBD2 (6 bases). V was pared by 6 bases and J by 3 bases, with 15 bases between. Germline-derived CDR1 and CDR2 are MNHEY and SVGAGI. CDR3 length: 14 residues.

The CDR3 bases are TGTGCCAGCAAAACCGGAGATGAAAAACTGTTTTTT. Residues: CASKTGDEKLFF. This chain connects TRBV28 to TRBJ1-4; D unresolved. Germline lookup yields CDR1 MDHEN and CDR2 SYDVKM. The V and J ends lost 7 bases and 6 bases respectively, with 9 bases between them. The CDR3 consists of 12 residues.

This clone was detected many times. Written as DNA, the CDR3 is TGTGCCAGCAGTCCTCAGGGGGCTTATAGCAATCAGCCCCAGCATTTT. It yields the protein CASSPQGAYSNQPQHF. The rearrangement links TRBV27 to TRBJ1-5, with 8 nucleotides matching TRBD1. CDR1 MNHEY and CDR2 SMNVEV come from the germline V gene (reference sequence). This CDR3 comprises 16 residues. The trim removed 5 bases at V and 0 bases at J, leaving 6 bases unmatched.

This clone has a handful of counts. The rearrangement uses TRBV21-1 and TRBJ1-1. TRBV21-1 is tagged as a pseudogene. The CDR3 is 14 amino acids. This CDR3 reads CAIPPGEGEHEAFF. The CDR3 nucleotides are TGTGCCATCCCCCCCGGGGAGGGCGAGCATGAAGCTTTCTTT.

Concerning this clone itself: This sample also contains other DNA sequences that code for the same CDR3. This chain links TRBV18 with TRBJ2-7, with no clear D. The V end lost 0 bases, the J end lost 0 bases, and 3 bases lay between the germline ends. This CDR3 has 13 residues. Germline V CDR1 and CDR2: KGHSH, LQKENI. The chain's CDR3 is CASSPPSSYEQYF. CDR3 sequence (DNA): TGTGCCAGCTCACCACCCAGCTCCTACGAGCAGTACTTC.

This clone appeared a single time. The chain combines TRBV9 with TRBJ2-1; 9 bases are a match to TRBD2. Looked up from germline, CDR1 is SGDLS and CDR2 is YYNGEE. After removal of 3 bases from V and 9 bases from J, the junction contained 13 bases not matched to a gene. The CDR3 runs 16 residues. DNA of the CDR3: TGTGCCAGCAGCGCGAGGCCGGGACTAGCTCTAGGTGAGCAGTTCTTC. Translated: CASSARPGLALGEQFF. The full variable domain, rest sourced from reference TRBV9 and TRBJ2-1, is DSGVTQTPKHLITATGQRVTLRCSPRSGDLSVYWYQQSLDQGLQFLIQYYNGEERAKGNILERFSAQQFPDLHSELNLSSLELGDSALYFCASSARPGLALGEQFFGPGTRLTVL.

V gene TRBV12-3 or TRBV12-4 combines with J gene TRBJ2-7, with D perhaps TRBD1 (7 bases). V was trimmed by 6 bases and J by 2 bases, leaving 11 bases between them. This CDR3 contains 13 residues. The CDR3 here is CASRRDRTYEQYF. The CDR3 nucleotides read TGTGCCAGCAGGCGGGACAGAACCTACGAGCAGTACTTC.

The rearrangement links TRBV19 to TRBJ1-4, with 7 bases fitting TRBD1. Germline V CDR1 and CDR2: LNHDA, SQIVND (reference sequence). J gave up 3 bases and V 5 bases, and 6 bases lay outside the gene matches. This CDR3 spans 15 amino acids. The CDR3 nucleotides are TGTGCCAGTAGTGTGACAGGGTTTGCTAATGAAAAACTGTTTTTT. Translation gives CASSVTGFANEKLFF.

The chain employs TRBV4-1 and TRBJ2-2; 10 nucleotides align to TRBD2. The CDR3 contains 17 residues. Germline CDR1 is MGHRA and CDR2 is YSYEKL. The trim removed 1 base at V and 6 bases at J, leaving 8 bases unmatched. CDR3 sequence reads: CASSQGWLAGVPGELFF. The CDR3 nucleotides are TGCGCCAGCAGCCAAGGTTGGCTAGCGGGAGTCCCCGGGGAGCTGTTTTTT.

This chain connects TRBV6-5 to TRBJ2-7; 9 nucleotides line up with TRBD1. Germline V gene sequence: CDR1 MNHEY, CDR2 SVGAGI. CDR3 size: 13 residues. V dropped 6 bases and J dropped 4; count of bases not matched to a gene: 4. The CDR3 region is CASRRQGGYEQYF. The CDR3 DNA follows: TGTGCCAGCAGACGACAGGGGGGGTACGAGCAGTACTTC.

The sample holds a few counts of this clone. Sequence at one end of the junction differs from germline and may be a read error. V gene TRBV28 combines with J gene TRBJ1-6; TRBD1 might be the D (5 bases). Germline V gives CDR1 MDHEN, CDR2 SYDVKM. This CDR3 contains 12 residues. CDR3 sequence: CASSGRDSPLHF. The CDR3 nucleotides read TGTGCCAGCAGTGGCAGGGATTCGCCCCTCCACTTT.

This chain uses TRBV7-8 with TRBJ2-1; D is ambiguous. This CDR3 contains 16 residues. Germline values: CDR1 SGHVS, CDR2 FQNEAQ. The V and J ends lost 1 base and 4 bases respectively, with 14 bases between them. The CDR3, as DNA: TGTGCCAGCAGCTTAGTGAATCTAGTCGGGTACAATGAGCAGTTCTTC. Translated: CASSLVNLVGYNEQFF.

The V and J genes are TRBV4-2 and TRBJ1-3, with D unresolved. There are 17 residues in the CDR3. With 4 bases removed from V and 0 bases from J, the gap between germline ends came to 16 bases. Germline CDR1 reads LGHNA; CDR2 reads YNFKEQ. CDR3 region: CASSRLRGESSGNTIYF. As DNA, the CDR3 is TGTGCCAGCAGCCGCCTCCGGGGTGAAAGCTCTGGAAACACCATATATTTT.

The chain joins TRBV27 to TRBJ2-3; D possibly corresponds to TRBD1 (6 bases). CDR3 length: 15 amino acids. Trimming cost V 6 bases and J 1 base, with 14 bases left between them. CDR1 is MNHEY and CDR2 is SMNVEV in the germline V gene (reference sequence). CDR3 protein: CASRPGTYRTDTQYF. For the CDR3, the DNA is TGTGCCAGCAGACCGGGGACATACCGCACAGATACGCAGTATTTT.

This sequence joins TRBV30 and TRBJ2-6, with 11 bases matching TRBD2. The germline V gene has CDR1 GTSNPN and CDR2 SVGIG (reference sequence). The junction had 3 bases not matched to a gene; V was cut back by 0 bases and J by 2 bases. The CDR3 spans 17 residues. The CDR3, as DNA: TGTGCCTGGAGTGTACTAGCGGGAGCTGCTGGGGCCAACGTCCTGACTTTC. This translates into CAWSVLAGAAGANVLTF.

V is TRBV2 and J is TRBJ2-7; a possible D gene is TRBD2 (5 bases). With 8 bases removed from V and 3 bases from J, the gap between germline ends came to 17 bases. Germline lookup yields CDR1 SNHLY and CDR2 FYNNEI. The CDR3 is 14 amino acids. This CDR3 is CASADSLLSYEQYF. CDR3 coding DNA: TGTGCCAGCGCGGACTCCCTACTAAGCTACGAGCAGTACTTC.

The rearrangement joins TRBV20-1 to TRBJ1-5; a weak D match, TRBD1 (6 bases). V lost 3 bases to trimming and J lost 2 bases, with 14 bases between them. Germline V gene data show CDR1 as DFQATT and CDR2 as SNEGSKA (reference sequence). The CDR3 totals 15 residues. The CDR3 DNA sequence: TGCAGTGCTAGTCGGGGGGCCATGCGCAATCAGCCCCAGCATTTT. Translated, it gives CSASRGAMRNQPQHF.

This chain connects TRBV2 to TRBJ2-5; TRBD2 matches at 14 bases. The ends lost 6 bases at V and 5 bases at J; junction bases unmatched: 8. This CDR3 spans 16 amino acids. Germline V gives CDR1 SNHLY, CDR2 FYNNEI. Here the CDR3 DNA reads TGTGCCAGCAGCGGACTAGCGGGAGGAGGAAGCGAGACCCAGTACTTC. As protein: CASSGLAGGGSETQYF.

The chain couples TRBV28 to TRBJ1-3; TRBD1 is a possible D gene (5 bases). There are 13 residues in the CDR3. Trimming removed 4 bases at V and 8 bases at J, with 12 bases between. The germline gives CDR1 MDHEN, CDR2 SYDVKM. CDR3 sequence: CASSWGGLDTIYF. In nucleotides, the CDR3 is TGTGCCAGCAGTTGGGGGGGGTTGGACACCATATATTTT.

CDR3 nucleotides: TGTGCCAGCTCACCTGAGGAGTATTCACCCCTCCACTTT. Amino acid sequence: CASSPEEYSPLHF. The J gene is TRBJ1-6, the V gene TRBV18; D unclear. V lost 3 bases to trimming and J lost 8 bases, with 8 bases between them. The CDR3 is 13 residues long. CDR1 is KGHSH, CDR2 LQKENI, per germline.

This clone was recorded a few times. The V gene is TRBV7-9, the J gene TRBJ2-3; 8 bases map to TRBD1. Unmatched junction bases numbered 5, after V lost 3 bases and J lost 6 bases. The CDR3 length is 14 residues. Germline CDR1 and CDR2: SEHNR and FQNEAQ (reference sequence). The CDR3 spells CASSFGQGPDTQYF. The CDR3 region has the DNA TGTGCCAGCAGCTTCGGACAGGGCCCCGATACGCAGTATTTT.

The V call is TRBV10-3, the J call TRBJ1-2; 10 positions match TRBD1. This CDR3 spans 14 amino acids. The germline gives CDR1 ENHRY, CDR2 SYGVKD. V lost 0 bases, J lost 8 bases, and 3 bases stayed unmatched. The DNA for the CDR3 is TGTGCCATCAGTGAGTCCGGGACAGGGGAAGGCTACACCTTC. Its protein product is CAISESGTGEGYTF.

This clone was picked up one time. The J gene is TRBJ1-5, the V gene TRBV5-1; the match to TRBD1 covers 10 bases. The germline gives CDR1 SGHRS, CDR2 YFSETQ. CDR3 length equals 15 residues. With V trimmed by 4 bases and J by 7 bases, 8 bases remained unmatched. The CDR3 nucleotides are TGCGCCAGCAGCCCAGGGACAGGGGTTAGGCAGCCCCAGCATTTT. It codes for CASSPGTGVRQPQHF.

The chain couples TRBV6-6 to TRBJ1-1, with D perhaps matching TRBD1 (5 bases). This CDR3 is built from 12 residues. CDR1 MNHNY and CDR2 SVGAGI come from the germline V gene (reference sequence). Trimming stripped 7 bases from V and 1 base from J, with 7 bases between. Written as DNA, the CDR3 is TGTGCCAGCACTAGGGGGAACACTGAAGCTTTCTTT. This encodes CASTRGNTEAFF.